The sequence of this T cell receptor (beta chain) was determined in a study of cytomegalovirus exposure and HLA in healthy donors. Whole-study results and caveats: At a 0.05 false discovery rate, a later analysis found some 17,000 TCR beta sequences to be associated with HLA alleles. Indistinguishable V segments, including TRBV6-2 and TRBV6-3, were excluded. Most of the TCR beta V segments (in an earlier analysis) were productive either about 87% or about 30% of the time. Highly shared sequence variants in one cluster were likely a sequencing artifact.

After removal of 5 bases from V and 5 bases from J, the junction contained 10 bases not matched to a gene. Germline CDR1 is SGHTA and CDR2 is FQGTGA. The CDR3 is made up of 15 amino acids. The PCR had 60 Vbeta and 13 Jbeta primers. Only in-frame clones appear in the TCRdb table, and some are missing; sequencing was by immunoSEQ multiplex PCR. The data show around 110,000 clones, roughly four fifths seen once. Worth noting for this clone: What it binds is unknown.

V is TRBV7-3 and J is TRBJ2-5, with 8 bases matching TRBD1. This receptor was obtained from a man in his 60s in good health and CMV-seronegative. Sample: PBMCs. The CDR3: CASSPTGQALETQYF. The CDR3, as DNA: TGTGCCAGCAGCCCCACGGGACAGGCCCTGGAGACCCAGTACTTC.